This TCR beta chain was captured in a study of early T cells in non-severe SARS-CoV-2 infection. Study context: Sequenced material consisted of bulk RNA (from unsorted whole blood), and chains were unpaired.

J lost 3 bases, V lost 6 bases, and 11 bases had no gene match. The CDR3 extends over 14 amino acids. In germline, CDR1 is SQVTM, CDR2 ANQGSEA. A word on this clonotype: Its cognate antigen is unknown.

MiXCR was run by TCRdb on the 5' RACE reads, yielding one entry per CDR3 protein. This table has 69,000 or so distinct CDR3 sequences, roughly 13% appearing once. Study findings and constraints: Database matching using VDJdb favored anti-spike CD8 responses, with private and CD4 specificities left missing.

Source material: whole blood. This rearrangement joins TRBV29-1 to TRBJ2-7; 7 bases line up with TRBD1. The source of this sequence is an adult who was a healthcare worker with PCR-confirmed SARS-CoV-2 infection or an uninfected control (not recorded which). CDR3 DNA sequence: TGCAGCGTGTCGCTCGGGACAGCTTTCTACGAGCAGTACTTC. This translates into CSVSLGTAFYEQYF.